This T cell receptor beta chain was identified during a study of siplizumab effects on memory and regulatory T cells. Clones were read by immunoSEQ multiplex PCR, and TCRdb kept only the in-frame ones, dropping some. The table shows roughly 100,000 clones, with 93% occurring only once. The length of the CDR3 is 15 residues. Trimming took off 1 base at V and 6 bases at J, with 12 bases between the two ends. The V gene's germline CDR1 is SGHNT and CDR2 YENEEA. What was sequenced was Tregs sorted from blood. The receptor was derived from a human donor in good health. J is TRBJ2-2 and V is TRBV11-3, with D possibly TRBD2 on 6 matching bases. CDR3 loop: CASSLARRGSGELFF. The CDR3 DNA sequence: TGTGCCAGCAGCTTAGCGAGGAGGGGCTCCGGGGAGCTGTTTTTT.